The 27 T cell receptor beta chains reported below all come from one sample, sequenced in a study of shared clonotypes between healthy human individuals. As defined, naive CD8 cells were CD45RO-negative and positively selected for CCR7, with terminally differentiated effector memory CD45RA+ cells excluded. Libraries were prepared by immunoSEQ multiplex PCR; TCRdb keeps only in-frame clonotypes and omits some of them. The repertoire includes millions of clones, about 92% of them detected once, and 1.7% sits in the top ten. Sequencing input: naive CD8+ T cells from PBMCs. Receptors were obtained from a man between 18 and 35 years old in good health. Some clones in this sample may be carry-over from other donors' samples.

The V call is TRBV9, the J call TRBJ2-1; tentative D call: TRBD2 (5 bases). The V end was cut by 0 bases, the J end by 2 bases, with 9 bases between. The CDR3 covers 15 residues. Germline lookup yields CDR1 SGDLS and CDR2 YYNGEE. CDR3 DNA: TGTGCCAGCAGCGTAGGCGGGTTAACCTACAATGAGCAGTTCTTC. It encodes CASSVGGLTYNEQFF.

The chain is built from TRBV28 and TRBJ2-7, with D uncertain. The length of the CDR3 is 15 residues. The V and J ends lost 3 bases and 2 bases respectively, with 14 bases between them. Germline loops: CDR1 MDHEN, CDR2 SYDVKM. The CDR3 nucleotides are TGTGCCAGCAGTTTTGGCAGGCGTGGAGCCTACGAGCAGTACTTC. It specifies CASSFGRRGAYEQYF.

The sample holds one count of this clone. The V and J genes are TRBV11-3 and TRBJ2-3; D unresolved. The CDR3 loop spans 13 amino acids. Per germline, CDR1 SGHNT and CDR2 YENEEA. Trimming took 2 bases from V and 5 from J, leaving 8 bases between them. The CDR3: CASSLRVKDTQYF. Here the CDR3 DNA reads TGTGCCAGCAGCTTAAGGGTCAAAGATACGCAGTATTTT.

DNA of the CDR3: TGTGCCACCCAGAAGGGGCCCTACGAGCAGTACTTC. Protein: CATQKGPYEQYF. The genes are TRBV7-9 and TRBJ2-7; tentatively, D is TRBD1 (5 bases). Per the germline V gene, CDR1 is SEHNR and CDR2 is FQNEAQ (reference sequence). V lost 10 bases and J lost 2, with 12 bases in between. This CDR3 is built from 12 residues.

This chain connects TRBV28 to TRBJ2-7, with a possible D match to TRBD2 (5 bases). This CDR3 has 13 amino acids. The germline V gene has CDR1 MDHEN and CDR2 SYDVKM. Deletions cut 6 bases from V and 7 bases from J, with 16 bases between. DNA for the CDR3: TGTGCCAGCAGCCGGGGAATGAGCTGGGAGCAGTACTTC. Residues: CASSRGMSWEQYF. The full variable domain, with the rest looked up from reference TRBV28 and TRBJ2-7, is DVKVTQSSRYLVKRTGEKVFLECVQDMDHENMFWYRQDPGLGLRLIYFSYDVKMKEKGDIPEGYSVSREKKERFSLILESASTNQTSMYLCASSRGMSWEQYFGPGTRLTVT.

The chain employs TRBV19 and TRBJ2-7; 16 bases agree with TRBD2. Germline V gives CDR1 LNHDA, CDR2 SQIVND (reference sequence). The V and J ends lost 3 bases and 0 bases, in that order; junction bases with no gene match: 5. CDR3 size: 18 residues. Here the CDR3 DNA reads TGTGCCAGTAGTATGGGACTAGCGGGAGGGCCCGGCTCCTACGAGCAGTACTTC. Translating it yields CASSMGLAGGPGSYEQYF. Full variable domain (remainder filled in from reference TRBV19 and TRBJ2-7): DGGITQSPKYLFRKEGQNVTLSCEQNLNHDAMYWYRQDPGQGLRLIYYSQIVNDFQKGDIAEGYSVSREKKESFPLTVTSAQKNPTAFYLCASSMGLAGGPGSYEQYFGPGTRLTVT.

This chain connects TRBV6-5 to TRBJ2-7, with D uncertain. The CDR3 consists of 13 residues. Trimming removed 4 bases from V and 0 bases from J, with 7 bases in between. From germline, CDR1 is MNHEY and CDR2 SVGAGI. CDR3 region: CASSLAISYEQYF. As DNA, the CDR3 is TGTGCCAGCAGTTTGGCAATCTCCTACGAGCAGTACTTC.

The J gene is TRBJ2-1, the V gene TRBV5-8, with 8 bases identical to TRBD1. V was clipped by 0 bases and J by 4 bases; unmatched bases: 12. Germline V gene lookup returns CDR1 SGHTS and CDR2 YDEGEE. CDR3 length equals 18 residues. CDR3 coding DNA: TGTGCCAGCAGCTTGGCCCGGATTGGACAGGGAAAATACAATGAGCAGTTCTTC. This sequence encodes CASSLARIGQGKYNEQFF.

This chain joins TRBV11-2 and TRBJ2-3; TRBD2 matches 8 bases. The CDR3 has 17 residues. CDR1 and CDR2 (germline): SGHAT, FQNNGV. V was clipped by 4 bases and J by 2 bases; unmatched bases: 11. The CDR3 DNA reads as TGTGCCAGCAGCTCTGGTGTAGCGGGGACCACCACAGATACGCAGTATTTT. Translating gives CASSSGVAGTTTDTQYF.

About this clone: Other DNA sequences in the same sample also yield this CDR3. The V gene is TRBV5-1, the J gene TRBJ2-3; 10 nucleotides line up with TRBD1. Germline CDR1 is SGHRS and CDR2 is YFSETQ. V lost 0 bases and J lost 3; bases outside the gene matches: 1. The CDR3 has 15 residues. This chain's CDR3 is CASSLGQGATDTQYF. CDR3 DNA: TGCGCCAGCAGCTTGGGACAGGGGGCGACAGATACGCAGTATTTT.

The CDR3 region is CASSRQTGRGEQYF. In nucleotides, the CDR3 is TGTGCCAGCAGTCGACAGACGGGACGGGGCGAGCAGTACTTC. The chain recombines TRBV27 with TRBJ2-7; either TRBD1 or TRBD2 may fit D (5 bases each). The V and J ends lost 5 bases and 6 bases respectively, with 17 bases between them. Germline assignment: CDR1 MNHEY and CDR2 SMNVEV (reference sequence). This CDR3 spans 14 amino acids.

V and J are TRBV27 and TRBJ1-5; TRBD1 aligns across 7 bases. Trimming took 5 bases from V and 2 from J; bases not matched to a gene: 6. This CDR3 is 15 amino acids long. Looked up from germline, CDR1 is MNHEY and CDR2 is SMNVEV (reference sequence). The CDR3 protein is CASSQTGQGNQPQHF. CDR3 DNA: TGTGCCAGCAGTCAAACAGGACAGGGCAATCAGCCCCAGCATTTT.

The chain employs TRBV12-5 and TRBJ2-1; TRBD1 agrees at 8 bases. Trimming at V came to 6 bases and at J to 7 bases, leaving 2 bases not matched to a gene. Germline V gene sequence: CDR1 LGHNT, CDR2 FRNRAP. The CDR3 covers 12 residues. As DNA, the CDR3 is TGTGCTAGTGGGACAGGGGTGAATGAGCAGTTCTTC. Amino acids: CASGTGVNEQFF.

This chain links TRBV7-9 with TRBJ2-7, with D uncertain. V was clipped by 5 bases and J by 6 bases, with 17 bases between them. From germline, CDR1 is SEHNR and CDR2 FQNEAQ (reference sequence). CDR3 length equals 14 residues. CDR3 residues: CASSAPLIAAEQYF. The CDR3 nucleotides are TGTGCCAGCAGCGCGCCGCTTATAGCAGCCGAGCAGTACTTC.

As for this clone: The same CDR3 can be traced to other DNA sequences in this sample. The rearrangement uses TRBV28 and TRBJ2-7; no clear D. The V and J ends lost 3 bases and 5 bases respectively, with 5 bases between them. Germline lookup yields CDR1 MDHEN and CDR2 SYDVKM. This CDR3 has 11 amino acids. The DNA of the CDR3 is TGTGCCAGCAGTTTCTCGAACGAGCAGTACTTC. Protein sequence: CASSFSNEQYF.

This clone has just a few counts. V and J are TRBV19 and TRBJ1-5; the match to TRBD1 covers 10 bases. The CDR3 sequence is 15 residues long. The trim removed 6 bases at V and 5 bases at J, leaving 7 bases unmatched. The germline gives CDR1 LNHDA, CDR2 SQIVND (reference sequence). The CDR3 DNA follows: TGTGCCAGTAGCAGGGACAGGGGATACGATCAGCCCCAGCATTTT. As protein: CASSRDRGYDQPQHF.

The chain is built from TRBV19 and TRBJ2-7, with D possibly matching TRBD2 (5 bases). The V end was cut by 1 base, the J end by 5 bases, with 15 bases between. Germline assignment: CDR1 LNHDA and CDR2 SQIVND (reference sequence). The CDR3 sequence is 15 residues long. The CDR3 DNA is TGTGCCAGTAGTATAGTAGTAGCGTCGGTGGACGAGCAGTACTTC. Translation: CASSIVVASVDEQYF.

In DNA form, the CDR3 reads TGTGCTAGTGGTGAGGGGACTAGCGGATACAATGAGCAGTTCTTC. It codes for CASGEGTSGYNEQFF. The chain carries TRBV12-5 and TRBJ2-1; TRBD2 agrees at 11 bases. Losses at the gene ends were 5 bases for V and 4 bases for J; bases not matched to a gene: 4. The CDR3 is made up of 15 amino acids. In germline, CDR1 is LGHNT, CDR2 FRNRAP.

With respect to this clone: An end of the junction differs from the germline gene, which may be a read error. The chain joins TRBV10-3 to TRBJ2-7; D is ambiguous. In germline, CDR1 is ENHRY, CDR2 SYGVKD. The CDR3 has 15 amino acids. The CDR3: CAIRESLAASYEQYF. In nucleotides, the CDR3 is TGTGCCATCAGGGAGTCCCTGGCGGCCTCCTACGAGCAGTACTTC.

V and J are TRBV5-1 and TRBJ2-5; D uncertain. This CDR3 has 12 amino acids. Trimming pared 4 bases from V and 9 bases from J, leaving 13 bases between. The V gene's germline CDR1 is SGHRS and CDR2 YFSETQ. CDR3 in DNA: TGCGCCAGCAGCCCTGGACGGCAACCCCAGTACTTC. Protein: CASSPGRQPQYF.

This clone has just one count. The genes are TRBV28 and TRBJ2-1; TRBD2 agrees at 9 bases. The CDR3 sequence is 15 residues long. Germline V gene sequence: CDR1 MDHEN, CDR2 SYDVKM. The V segment lost 4 bases and the J segment 9 bases; nucleotides outside the gene matches: 10. CDR3 residues: CASSSTGTSYREQFF. The DNA for the CDR3 is TGTGCCAGCAGTTCCACCGGGACTAGCTATCGTGAGCAGTTCTTC.

The chain employs TRBV4-3 and TRBJ2-1; 10 nucleotides agree with TRBD2. This CDR3 comprises 16 residues. The V segment lost 0 bases and the J segment 3 bases; nucleotides outside the gene matches: 2. Germline V gene lookup returns CDR1 LGHNA and CDR2 YSLEER. CDR3 in amino acids: CASSQELAGSYNEQFF. Written as DNA, the CDR3 is TGCGCCAGCAGCCAAGAACTAGCGGGAAGCTACAATGAGCAGTTCTTC.

This chain joins TRBV7-9 and TRBJ2-3; 8 bases map to TRBD2. Germline CDR1 and CDR2: SEHNR and FQNEAQ (reference sequence). The CDR3 has 18 residues. Germline trimming cut 1 base from V and 0 bases from J; bases unmatched to any gene: 9. The CDR3, as DNA: TGTGCCAGCAGCTTAGGACTAGCGACCGATATTAGCACAGATACGCAGTATTTT. Amino acid sequence: CASSLGLATDISTDTQYF. Together with reference TRBV7-9 and TRBJ2-3, the CDR3 gives the full variable domain: DTGVSQNPRHKITKRGQNVTFRCDPISEHNRLYWYRQTLGQGPEFLTYFQNEAQLEKSRLLSDRFSAERPKGSFSTLEIQRTEQGDSAMYLCASSLGLATDISTDTQYFGPGTRLTVL.

The V and J genes are TRBV5-1 and TRBJ2-7; 11 bases align to TRBD1. The J segment lost 5 bases and the V segment lost 4 bases, leaving 8 bases of the junction unmatched. Germline V gives CDR1 SGHRS, CDR2 YFSETQ. The CDR3 sequence is 15 residues long. CDR3 DNA sequence: TGCGCCAGCAGCGTGACCGGGACAGGGGGGGACGAGCAGTACTTC. It codes for CASSVTGTGGDEQYF.

As to this clone: Other DNA sequences in this specimen translate into the identical CDR3. The chain combines TRBV4-1 with TRBJ2-7; D is unclear. The CDR3 sequence is 14 residues long. The germline V and J ends were trimmed by 3 bases and 1 base, with 10 bases remaining between them. Germline V gene lookup returns CDR1 MGHRA and CDR2 YSYEKL. CDR3 in DNA: TGCGCCAGCAGCCAGGTTGGTGTATCCTACGAGCAGTACTTC. Its protein is CASSQVGVSYEQYF.

The chain is built from TRBV19 and TRBJ2-1; 10 bases fit TRBD1. CDR3 length equals 13 residues. Losses at the gene ends were 10 bases for V and 6 bases for J; bases not matched to a gene: 6. CDR1 is LNHDA, CDR2 SQIVND, per germline (reference sequence). The CDR3 loop is CATRQGASNEQFF. The CDR3 nucleotides read TGTGCCACCAGACAGGGGGCGTCCAATGAGCAGTTCTTC. The full variable domain, completed using reference TRBV19 and TRBJ2-1, is DGGITQSPKYLFRKEGQNVTLSCEQNLNHDAMYWYRQDPGQGLRLIYYSQIVNDFQKGDIAEGYSVSREKKESFPLTVTSAQKNPTAFYLCATRQGASNEQFFGPGTRLTVL.

This sequence joins TRBV14 and TRBJ1-1, with 7 nucleotides matching TRBD1. From germline, CDR1 is SGHDN and CDR2 FVKESK. This CDR3 spans 14 amino acids. The ends lost 1 base at V and 3 bases at J; junction bases unmatched: 2. CDR3 amino acids: CASSQARGDTEAFF. CDR3 nucleotide sequence: TGTGCCAGCAGCCAAGCCAGGGGGGACACTGAAGCTTTCTTT.